This T cell receptor beta chain was captured in a study of PD-L1 blockade in urothelial cancer. Trimming cost V 6 bases and J 4 bases; bases outside gene matches: 12. The CDR3 consists of 17 residues. Looked up from germline, CDR1 is SGHKS and CDR2 is YYEKEE (reference sequence). Sequencing used immunoSEQ multiplex PCR; TCRdb keeps in-frame clones, though not all of them. The sample lists about 51,000 clones, about 86% occurring once. Indicated time point: pretreatment peripheral blood. This receptor was taken from a man in his sixties with urothelial cancer. Sequenced material: PBMCs, taken around atezolizumab (anti-PD-L1) treatment. The V gene is TRBV5-5, the J gene TRBJ2-3, with 12 bases lining up with TRBD2. The CDR3 region has the DNA TGTGCCAGCACCTTCCCGCCGGGACTAGCGGGCCCAGATACGCAGTATTTT. It translates to CASTFPPGLAGPDTQYF.